The 2 T cell receptor beta chains below were found in one sample sequenced in a study of cytomegalovirus exposure and HLA in healthy donors. Primers: 60 Vbeta forward and 13 Jbeta reverse. Profiling relied on immunoSEQ multiplex PCR, and the TCRdb table lists in-frame clones only, not all of them. This table has 200,000 to 250,000 clones, approximately 84% appearing once. The sample was PBMCs. These receptors were collected from a woman in her forties in good health and CMV-seronegative.

The table lists this clone with a count of one. The chain links TRBV29-1 to TRBJ1-2, with 8 positions matching TRBD1. Germline V CDR1 and CDR2: SQVTM, ANQGSEA. Trimming at V came to 6 bases and at J to 2 bases, leaving 5 bases not matched to a gene. The CDR3 consists of 13 residues. Written as DNA, the CDR3 is TGCAGCGTCGGGACAGGTACAAACTATGGCTACACCTTC. This translates into CSVGTGTNYGYTF.

This clone was observed a few times. The chain couples TRBV19 to TRBJ1-5; D call uncertain. CDR3 size: 13 residues. V was trimmed by 3 bases and J by 3 bases, leaving 6 bases between them. Germline V gene sequence: CDR1 LNHDA, CDR2 SQIVND (reference sequence). The CDR3 reads CASSMSPNQPQHF. The CDR3 region has the DNA TGTGCCAGTAGTATGTCTCCCAATCAGCCCCAGCATTTT.